These 25 T cell receptor beta chains were sequenced from one sample in a study of cytomegalovirus exposure and HLA in healthy donors. Primers: 60 Vbeta forward and 13 Jbeta reverse. TCRdb's table, derived via immunoSEQ multiplex PCR, lists solely in-frame clones and lacks some. The sample includes roughly 150,000 clones, around 66% of them seen just once. Sample: PBMCs. The receptors derive from a woman between 25 and 40 years old in good health and CMV-seropositive.

This CDR3 is CAWSQSGNQPQHF. The CDR3 DNA follows: TGTGCCTGGAGTCAATCGGGCAATCAGCCCCAGCATTTT. The chain couples TRBV30 to TRBJ1-5; D unclear. CDR1 is GTSNPN, CDR2 SVGIG, per germline (reference sequence). The CDR3 has 13 amino acids. With 2 bases removed from V and 2 bases from J, the gap between germline ends came to 7 bases.

This chain connects TRBV4-1 to TRBJ1-2, with 9 bases that match TRBD1. Germline loops: CDR1 MGHRA, CDR2 YSYEKL. J gave up 8 bases and V 4 bases, and 17 bases lay outside the gene matches. The CDR3 runs to 17 residues. CDR3 in amino acids: CASSLSGQGVLMEGYTF. The CDR3 nucleotides read TGCGCCAGCAGCCTATCGGGACAGGGTGTCCTTATGGAGGGCTACACCTTC.

The V and J genes are TRBV4-1 and TRBJ2-7; 7 positions agree with TRBD1. The trim removed 4 bases at V and 0 bases at J, leaving 12 bases unmatched. Germline assignment: CDR1 MGHRA and CDR2 YSYEKL. The CDR3 length is 17 residues. The CDR3 DNA reads TGCGCCAGCAGCCGCCGGGACAGCATCCTAACCTCCTACGAGCAGTACTTC. Translation gives CASSRRDSILTSYEQYF.

This clone was seen more than once but under ten times. The rearrangement links TRBV6-6 to TRBJ1-1; unclear D gene. This CDR3 is 13 amino acids long. The germline V gene has CDR1 MNHNY and CDR2 SVGAGI (reference sequence). V lost 5 bases, J lost 4 bases, and 11 bases lay in between. The CDR3 reads CASSRYSGTEAFF. For the CDR3, the DNA is TGTGCCAGCAGTCGATACTCTGGCACTGAAGCTTTCTTT.

The rearrangement links TRBV6-5 to TRBJ1-1, with D uncertain. CDR1 and CDR2 from the germline V gene are MNHEY and SVGAGI. Trimming left V 2 bases short and J 0 bases short, with 10 bases between. This CDR3 region has 15 residues. The DNA for the CDR3 is TGTGCCAGCAGTTACAGTGTGCCAGTGAACACTGAAGCTTTCTTT. Its translation: CASSYSVPVNTEAFF.

The chain recombines TRBV19 with TRBJ2-7; D is ambiguous. The germline V gene has CDR1 LNHDA and CDR2 SQIVND (reference sequence). V was trimmed by 3 bases and J by 7 bases, leaving 13 bases between them. The CDR3 spans 13 residues. DNA of the CDR3: TGTGCCAGTAGTATCCCGGGTCTAAGGGAGCAGTACTTC. Translating gives CASSIPGLREQYF.

The gene calls are TRBV5-1 and TRBJ2-3; TRBD1 might be the D (5 bases). Germline V lookup: CDR1 SGHRS, CDR2 YFSETQ. The length of the CDR3 is 18 residues. Trimming took off 0 bases at V and 2 bases at J, with 19 bases between the two ends. The CDR3 spells CASSLVIRGTRHTDTQYF. The CDR3 DNA is TGCGCCAGCAGCTTGGTAATAAGGGGAACTCGTCACACAGATACGCAGTATTTT.

V gene TRBV4-1 combines with J gene TRBJ2-5, with a weak D call TRBD1 (6 bases). Trimming took 0 bases from V and 12 from J, leaving 14 bases between them. Germline lookup yields CDR1 MGHRA and CDR2 YSYEKL. CDR3 length equals 13 residues. The CDR3 region is CASSQELTGSKYF. The CDR3 DNA sequence: TGCGCCAGCAGCCAAGAATTGACAGGATCGAAGTACTTC.

V is TRBV5-4 and J is TRBJ1-2; 9 positions agree with TRBD1. J lost 7 bases, V lost 2 bases, and 3 bases had no gene match. The CDR3 covers 13 residues. Germline-derived CDR1 and CDR2 are SGHNT and YYREEE (reference sequence). CDR3 sequence: CASSLQGASGYTF. CDR3 coding DNA: TGTGCCAGCAGCTTACAGGGGGCTAGTGGCTACACCTTC. The complete variable domain, with remaining parts taken from reference TRBV5-4 and TRBJ1-2, reads ETGVTQSPTHLIKTRGQQVTLRCSSQSGHNTVSWYQQALGQGPQFIFQYYREEENGRGNFPPRFSGLQFPNYSSELNVNALELDDSALYLCASSLQGASGYTFGSGTRLTVV.

The rearrangement uses TRBV9 and TRBJ2-3; TRBD2 matches at 7 bases. The germline CDR1 and CDR2 sequences are SGDLS and YYNGEE. CDR3 length: 16 residues. With V trimmed by 3 bases and J by 7 bases, 14 bases remained unmatched. The CDR3 region has the DNA TGTGCCAGCAGCGCCGCCCAAGGGAGGGCCTTATATACGCAGTATTTT. This sequence encodes CASSAAQGRALYTQYF.

The chain is built from TRBV11-3 and TRBJ2-3; TRBD2 aligns across 16 bases. The CDR3 loop spans 17 amino acids. CDR1 SGHNT and CDR2 YENEEA come from the germline V gene. V was pared by 5 bases and J by 6 bases, with 8 bases of the junction left unmatched. The CDR3 DNA sequence: TGTGCCAGCAGCCCCGAGGGACTAGCGGGAGGGCTCGATACGCAGTATTTT. As protein: CASSPEGLAGGLDTQYF.

About this clone: No conserved phenylalanine or tryptophan ends this CDR3, so it is likely a read error. The chain employs TRBV10-2 and TRBJ2-3; the match to TRBD2 covers 9 bases. Germline V lookup: CDR1 WSHSY, CDR2 SAAADI. Trimming at V came to 3 bases and at J to 3 bases, leaving 4 bases not matched to a gene. The CDR3 runs 15 residues. The CDR3 nucleotides read TGCGCCAGCAGTGACGGCGGGAGGGTGACAGATACGCAGTATGTT. Protein product: CASSDGGRVTDTQYV.

The chain recombines TRBV10-2 with TRBJ2-5; 8 nucleotides line up with TRBD2. The germline gives CDR1 WSHSY, CDR2 SAAADI. This CDR3 comprises 16 residues. The V segment lost 0 bases and the J segment 5 bases; nucleotides outside the gene matches: 8. CDR3: CASSESYGRAGETQYF. In DNA, the CDR3 is TGCGCCAGCAGTGAGTCGTACGGGAGGGCCGGGGAGACCCAGTACTTC.

The genes are TRBV9 and TRBJ2-5; D may be TRBD1 (5 bases). This CDR3 comprises 13 residues. Germline assignment: CDR1 SGDLS and CDR2 YYNGEE. V dropped 3 bases and J dropped 2 bases, with 8 bases sitting between them. CDR3 amino acids: CASSADNQETQYF. The CDR3 nucleotides read TGTGCCAGCAGCGCGGACAATCAAGAGACCCAGTACTTC.

The CDR3 loop is CSVEGPLAGGRTDTQYF. CDR3 DNA: TGCAGCGTTGAAGGACCCCTAGCGGGAGGGCGCACAGATACGCAGTATTTT. This sequence joins TRBV29-1 and TRBJ2-3; 12 bases are a match to TRBD2. The CDR3 sequence is 17 residues long. Germline V gives CDR1 SQVTM, CDR2 ANQGSEA. The V gene end was trimmed by 1 base and the J gene end by 1 base; junction bases not matched to a gene: 6.

This chain connects TRBV19 to TRBJ2-1; D is perhaps TRBD2 (6 bases). Trimming pared 5 bases from V and 4 bases from J, leaving 12 bases between. The CDR3 has 14 residues. From germline, CDR1 is LNHDA and CDR2 SQIVND (reference sequence). The CDR3 DNA sequence: TGTGCCAGTAGTCGCGGGACCATATACAATGAGCAGTTCTTC. It encodes CASSRGTIYNEQFF.

The V gene is TRBV11-2, the J gene TRBJ2-3, with D tentatively TRBD2 (7 bases). The CDR3 has 15 amino acids. The germline CDR1 and CDR2 sequences are SGHAT and FQNNGV. Trimming pared 5 bases from V and 2 bases from J, leaving 14 bases between. The CDR3 region is CASSHPGGPTDTQYF. The DNA of the CDR3 is TGTGCCAGCAGCCACCCCGGGGGGCCCACAGATACGCAGTATTTT.

This clone was detected many times. The chain links TRBV5-6 to TRBJ1-2, with 7 bases matching TRBD1. The CDR3 loop spans 13 amino acids. The trim removed 4 bases at V and 6 bases at J, leaving 6 bases unmatched. The germline V gene has CDR1 SGHDT and CDR2 YYEEEE. CDR3 sequence (DNA): TGTGCCAGCAGCCACGACAGGGTGGATGGCTACACCTTC. Translating gives CASSHDRVDGYTF.

The chain links TRBV5-4 to TRBJ1-2; TRBD1 might be the D (6 bases). The CDR3 contains 15 residues. Trimming pared 4 bases from V and 5 bases from J, leaving 18 bases between. CDR1 is SGHNT and CDR2 is YYREEE in the germline V gene (reference sequence). The CDR3 bases are TGTGCCAGCAGCATCGGAGGACAGACTCTTTATGGCTACACCTTC. Translation: CASSIGGQTLYGYTF.

The gene calls are TRBV28 and TRBJ2-7; possible D gene TRBD2, 6 bases. The germline V gene encodes CDR1 MDHEN and CDR2 SYDVKM. The V gene lost 10 bases and the J gene lost 0 bases, with 13 bases spanning the gap. This CDR3 comprises 13 residues. The DNA of the CDR3 is TGTGCCACCATAGGAGGGAACTCCTACGAGCAGTACTTC. Its translation is CATIGGNSYEQYF.

The chain carries TRBV19 and TRBJ2-2, with 8 bases lining up with TRBD1. CDR3 length: 18 amino acids. Trimming removed 2 bases from V and 1 base from J; junction bases left unmatched: 9. Looked up from germline, CDR1 is LNHDA and CDR2 is SQIVND (reference sequence). CDR3 coding DNA: TGTGCCAGTAGTATATATTCGTTCGGACAGGGGAACACCGGGGAGCTGTTTTTT. Amino acids: CASSIYSFGQGNTGELFF.

The chain employs TRBV7-6 and TRBJ1-1, with TRBD1 identical over 8 bases. Germline V gene data show CDR1 as SGHVS and CDR2 as FNYEAQ. This CDR3 is 17 amino acids long. The ends lost 5 bases at V and 6 bases at J; junction bases unmatched: 17. The CDR3 DNA follows: TGTGCCAGCAGCCCAACACCCGGGACAGGTCGCTACGCTGAAGCTTTCTTT. Translation gives CASSPTPGTGRYAEAFF.

The genes are TRBV28 and TRBJ2-1, with TRBD2 matching 7 bases. The CDR3 contains 13 residues. V dropped 6 bases and J dropped 4; count of bases not matched to a gene: 3. Germline CDR1 and CDR2: MDHEN and SYDVKM. CDR3: CASRPGGYNEQFF. The CDR3 DNA reads TGTGCCAGCAGACCGGGGGGATACAATGAGCAGTTCTTC.

This clone was found a few times. The CDR3 region has the DNA TGCAGCGTTGTCTACAACACTGAAGCTTTCTTT. Its translation is CSVVYNTEAFF. This chain joins TRBV29-1 and TRBJ1-1, with D hard to call. Germline CDR1 SQVTM, CDR2 ANQGSEA. The CDR3 runs to 11 residues. The germline V and J ends were trimmed by 4 bases and 2 bases, with 5 bases remaining between them.

The chain combines TRBV6-1 with TRBJ1-6; possible D gene TRBD1, 6 bases. The V end was cut by 6 bases, the J end by 8 bases, with 17 bases between. The CDR3 is made up of 15 amino acids. Germline CDR1 is MNHNS and CDR2 is SASEGT. The CDR3 is CASSNTAGVDSPLHF. The CDR3 DNA follows: TGTGCCAGCAGCAACACGGCAGGGGTAGATTCACCCCTCCACTTT.